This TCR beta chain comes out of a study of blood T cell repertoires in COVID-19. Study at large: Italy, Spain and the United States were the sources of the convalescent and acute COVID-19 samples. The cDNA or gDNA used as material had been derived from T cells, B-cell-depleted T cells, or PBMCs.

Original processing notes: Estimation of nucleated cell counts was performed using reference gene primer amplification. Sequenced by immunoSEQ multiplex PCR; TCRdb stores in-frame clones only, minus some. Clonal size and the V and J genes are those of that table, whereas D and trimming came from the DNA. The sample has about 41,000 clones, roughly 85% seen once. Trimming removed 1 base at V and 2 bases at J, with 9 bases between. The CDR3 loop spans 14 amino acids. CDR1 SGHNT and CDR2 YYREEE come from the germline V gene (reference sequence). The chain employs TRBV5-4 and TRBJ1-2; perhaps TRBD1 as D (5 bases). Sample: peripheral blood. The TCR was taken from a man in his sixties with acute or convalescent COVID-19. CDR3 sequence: CASSLQGQNYGYTF. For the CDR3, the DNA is TGTGCCAGCAGCTTGCAGGGTCAAAACTATGGCTACACCTTC.